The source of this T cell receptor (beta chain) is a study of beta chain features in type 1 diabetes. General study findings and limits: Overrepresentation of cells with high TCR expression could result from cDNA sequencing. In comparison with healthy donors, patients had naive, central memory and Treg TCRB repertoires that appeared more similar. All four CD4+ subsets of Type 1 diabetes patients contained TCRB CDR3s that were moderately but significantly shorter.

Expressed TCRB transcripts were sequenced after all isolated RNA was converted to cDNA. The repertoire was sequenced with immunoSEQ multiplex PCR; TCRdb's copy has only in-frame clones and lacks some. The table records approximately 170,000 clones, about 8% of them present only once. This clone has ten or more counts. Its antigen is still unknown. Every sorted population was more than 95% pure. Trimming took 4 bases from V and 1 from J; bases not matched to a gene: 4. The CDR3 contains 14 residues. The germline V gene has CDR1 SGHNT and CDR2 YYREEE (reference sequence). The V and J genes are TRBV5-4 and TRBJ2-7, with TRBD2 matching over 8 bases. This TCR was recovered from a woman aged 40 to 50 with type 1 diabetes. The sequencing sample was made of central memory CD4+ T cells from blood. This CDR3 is CASSPIAGSYEQYF. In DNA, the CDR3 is TGTGCCAGCAGCCCTATAGCGGGGTCCTACGAGCAGTACTTC.